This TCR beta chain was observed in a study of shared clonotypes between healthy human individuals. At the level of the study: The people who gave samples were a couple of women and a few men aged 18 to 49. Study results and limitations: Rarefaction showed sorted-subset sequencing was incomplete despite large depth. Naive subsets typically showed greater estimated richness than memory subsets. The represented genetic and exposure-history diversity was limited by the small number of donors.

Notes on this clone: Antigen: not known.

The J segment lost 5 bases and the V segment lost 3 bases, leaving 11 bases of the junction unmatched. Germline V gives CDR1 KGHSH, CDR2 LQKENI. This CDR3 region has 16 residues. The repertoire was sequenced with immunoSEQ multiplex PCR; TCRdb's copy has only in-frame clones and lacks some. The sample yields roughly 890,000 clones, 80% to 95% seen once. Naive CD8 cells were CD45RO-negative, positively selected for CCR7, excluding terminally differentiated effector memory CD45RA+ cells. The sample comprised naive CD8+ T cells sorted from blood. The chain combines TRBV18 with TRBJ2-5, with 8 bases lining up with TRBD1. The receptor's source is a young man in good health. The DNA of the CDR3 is TGTGCCAGCTCACCCCAGGACAGGGCAACGGAGGAGACCCAGTACTTC. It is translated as CASSPQDRATEETQYF.